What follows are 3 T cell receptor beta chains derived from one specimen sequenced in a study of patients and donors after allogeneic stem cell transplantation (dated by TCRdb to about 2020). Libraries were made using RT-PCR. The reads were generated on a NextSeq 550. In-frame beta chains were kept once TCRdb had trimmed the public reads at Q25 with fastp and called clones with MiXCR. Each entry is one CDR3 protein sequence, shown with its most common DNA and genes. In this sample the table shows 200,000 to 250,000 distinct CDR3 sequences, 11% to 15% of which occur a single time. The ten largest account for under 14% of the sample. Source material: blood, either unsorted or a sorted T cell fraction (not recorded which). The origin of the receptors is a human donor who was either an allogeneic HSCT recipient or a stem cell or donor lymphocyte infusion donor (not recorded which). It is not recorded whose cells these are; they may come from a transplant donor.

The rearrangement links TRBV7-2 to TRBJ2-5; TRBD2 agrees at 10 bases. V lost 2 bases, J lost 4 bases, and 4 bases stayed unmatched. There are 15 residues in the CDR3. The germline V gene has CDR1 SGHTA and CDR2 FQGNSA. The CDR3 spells CASSLSLAGRETQYF. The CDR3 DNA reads TGTGCCAGCAGCTTATCACTAGCGGGGCGAGAGACCCAGTACTTC.

The CDR3 DNA sequence: TGCGCCAGCAGCTTGGGCGCCAGAAATTCACCCCTCCACTTT. Encoded protein: CASSLGARNSPLHF. V and J are TRBV5-1 and TRBJ1-6; unclear D gene. V was clipped by 0 bases and J by 7 bases, with 8 bases between them. There are 14 residues in the CDR3. Germline V gives CDR1 SGHRS, CDR2 YFSETQ. Full variable domain (missing parts from reference TRBV5-1 and TRBJ1-6): KAGVTQTPRYLIKTRGQQVTLSCSPISGHRSVSWYQQTPGQGLQFLFEYFSETQRNKGNFPGRFSGRQFSNSRSEMNVSTLELGDSALYLCASSLGARNSPLHFGNGTRLTVT.

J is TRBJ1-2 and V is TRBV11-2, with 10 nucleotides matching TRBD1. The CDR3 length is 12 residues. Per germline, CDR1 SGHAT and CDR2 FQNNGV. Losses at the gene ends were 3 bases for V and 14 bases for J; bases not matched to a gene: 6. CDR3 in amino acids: CASSLGTGVSTF. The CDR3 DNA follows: TGTGCCAGCAGCTTGGGGACAGGGGTTTCTACCTTC.